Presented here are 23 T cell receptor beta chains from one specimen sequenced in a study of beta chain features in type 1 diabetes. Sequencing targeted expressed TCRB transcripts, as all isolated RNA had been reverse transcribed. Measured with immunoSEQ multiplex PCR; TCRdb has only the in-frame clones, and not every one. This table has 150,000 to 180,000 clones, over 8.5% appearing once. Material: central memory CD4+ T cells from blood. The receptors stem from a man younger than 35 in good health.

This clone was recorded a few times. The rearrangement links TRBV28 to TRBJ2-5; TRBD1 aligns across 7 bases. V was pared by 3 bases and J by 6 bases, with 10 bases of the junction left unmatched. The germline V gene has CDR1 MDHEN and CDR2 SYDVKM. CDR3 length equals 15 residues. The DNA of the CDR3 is TGTGCCAGCAGTTTGCCTATACAGGGGTTGAAGACCCAGTACTTC. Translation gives CASSLPIQGLKTQYF. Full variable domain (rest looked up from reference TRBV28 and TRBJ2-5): DVKVTQSSRYLVKRTGEKVFLECVQDMDHENMFWYRQDPGLGLRLIYFSYDVKMKEKGDIPEGYSVSREKKERFSLILESASTNQTSMYLCASSLPIQGLKTQYFGPGTRLLVL.

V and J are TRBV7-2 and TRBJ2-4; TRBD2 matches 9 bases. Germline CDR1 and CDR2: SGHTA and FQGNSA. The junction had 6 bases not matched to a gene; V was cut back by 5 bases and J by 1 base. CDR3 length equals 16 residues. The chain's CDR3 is CASSPPLAGAKNIQYF. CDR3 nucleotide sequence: TGTGCCAGCAGCCCACCCCTAGCGGGGGCCAAAAACATTCAGTACTTC.

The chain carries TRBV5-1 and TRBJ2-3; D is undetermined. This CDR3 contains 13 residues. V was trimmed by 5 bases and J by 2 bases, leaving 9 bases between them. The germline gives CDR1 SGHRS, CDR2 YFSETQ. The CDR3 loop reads CASRPRITDTQYF. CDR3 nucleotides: TGCGCCAGCAGGCCCAGGATCACAGATACGCAGTATTTT.

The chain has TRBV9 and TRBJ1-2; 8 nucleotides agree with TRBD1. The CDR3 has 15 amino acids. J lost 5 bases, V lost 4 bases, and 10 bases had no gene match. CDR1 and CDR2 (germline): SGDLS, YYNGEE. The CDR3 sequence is CASSRSPGQDYGYTF. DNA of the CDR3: TGTGCCAGCAGCCGTTCTCCGGGACAGGATTATGGCTACACCTTC.

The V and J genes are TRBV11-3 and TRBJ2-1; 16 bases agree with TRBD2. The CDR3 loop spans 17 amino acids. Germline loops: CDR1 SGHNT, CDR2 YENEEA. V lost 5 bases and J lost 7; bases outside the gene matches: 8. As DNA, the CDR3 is TGTGCCAGCAGCCCGGGACTAGCGGGAGGGCATGAGAATGAGCAGTTCTTC. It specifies CASSPGLAGGHENEQFF. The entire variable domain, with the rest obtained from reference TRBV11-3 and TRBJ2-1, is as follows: EAGVVQSPRYKIIEKKQPVAFWCNPISGHNTLYWYLQNLGQGPELLIRYENEEAVDDSQLPKDRFSAERLKGVDSTLKIQPAELGDSAVYLCASSPGLAGGHENEQFFGPGTRLTVL.

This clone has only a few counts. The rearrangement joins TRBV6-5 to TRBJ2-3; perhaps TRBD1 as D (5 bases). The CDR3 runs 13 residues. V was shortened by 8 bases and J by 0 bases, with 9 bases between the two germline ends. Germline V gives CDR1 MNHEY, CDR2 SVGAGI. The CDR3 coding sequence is TGTGCCAGCGGGGCTCCTAGCACAGATACGCAGTATTTT. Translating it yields CASGAPSTDTQYF.

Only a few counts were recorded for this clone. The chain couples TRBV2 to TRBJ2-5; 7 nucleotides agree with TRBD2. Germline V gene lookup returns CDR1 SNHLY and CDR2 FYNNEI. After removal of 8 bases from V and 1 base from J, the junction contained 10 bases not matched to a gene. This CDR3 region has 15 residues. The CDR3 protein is CASRRALAGQETQYF. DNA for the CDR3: TGTGCCAGCCGAAGGGCCTTAGCGGGCCAAGAGACCCAGTACTTC. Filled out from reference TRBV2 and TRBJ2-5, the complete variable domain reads EPEVTQTPSHQVTQMGQEVILRCVPISNHLYFYWYRQILGQKVEFLVSFYNNEISEKSEIFDDQFSVERPDGSNFTLKIRSTKLEDSAMYFCASRRALAGQETQYFGPGTRLLVL.

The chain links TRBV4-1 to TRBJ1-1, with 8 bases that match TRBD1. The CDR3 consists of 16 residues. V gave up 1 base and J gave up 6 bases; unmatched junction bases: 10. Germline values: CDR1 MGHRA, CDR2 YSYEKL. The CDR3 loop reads CASSQGVGTGLPEAFF. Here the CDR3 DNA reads TGCGCCAGCAGCCAAGGTGTCGGGACAGGTTTACCTGAAGCTTTCTTT.

The CDR3 DNA sequence: TGTGCCAGCAGCTTAGGCGGGAGCGGGGCAGATACGCAGTATTTT. This gives the protein CASSLGGSGADTQYF. V and J are TRBV5-4 and TRBJ2-3, with TRBD2 identical over 7 bases. The CDR3 length is 15 residues. The V gene end was trimmed by 2 bases and the J gene end by 4 bases; junction bases not matched to a gene: 7. The V gene's germline CDR1 is SGHNT and CDR2 YYREEE (reference sequence).

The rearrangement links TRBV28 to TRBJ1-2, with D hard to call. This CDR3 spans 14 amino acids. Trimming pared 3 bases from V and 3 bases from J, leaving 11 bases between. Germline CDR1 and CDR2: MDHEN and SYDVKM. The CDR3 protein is CASSFPGSDYGYTF. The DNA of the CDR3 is TGTGCCAGCAGTTTTCCGGGGTCGGACTATGGCTACACCTTC.

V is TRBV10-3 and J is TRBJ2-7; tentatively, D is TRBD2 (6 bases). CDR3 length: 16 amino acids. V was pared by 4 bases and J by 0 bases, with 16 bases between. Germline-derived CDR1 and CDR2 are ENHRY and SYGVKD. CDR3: CAISGGTSKSSYEQYF. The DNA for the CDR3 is TGTGCCATCAGTGGGGGGACTTCTAAAAGCTCCTACGAGCAGTACTTC.

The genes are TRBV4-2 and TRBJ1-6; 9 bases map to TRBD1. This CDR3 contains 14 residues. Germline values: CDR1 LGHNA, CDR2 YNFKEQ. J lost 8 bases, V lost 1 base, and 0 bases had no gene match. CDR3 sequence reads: CASSQGDRDSPLHF. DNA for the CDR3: TGTGCCAGCAGCCAAGGGGACAGGGATTCACCCCTCCACTTT.

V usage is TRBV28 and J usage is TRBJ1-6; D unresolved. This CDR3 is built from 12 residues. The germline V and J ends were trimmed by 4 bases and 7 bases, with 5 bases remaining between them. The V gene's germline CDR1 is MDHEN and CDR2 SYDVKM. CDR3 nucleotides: TGTGCCAGCAGTTGGGTAAATTCACCCCTCCACTTT. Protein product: CASSWVNSPLHF. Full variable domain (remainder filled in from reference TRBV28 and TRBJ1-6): DVKVTQSSRYLVKRTGEKVFLECVQDMDHENMFWYRQDPGLGLRLIYFSYDVKMKEKGDIPEGYSVSREKKERFSLILESASTNQTSMYLCASSWVNSPLHFGNGTRLTVT.

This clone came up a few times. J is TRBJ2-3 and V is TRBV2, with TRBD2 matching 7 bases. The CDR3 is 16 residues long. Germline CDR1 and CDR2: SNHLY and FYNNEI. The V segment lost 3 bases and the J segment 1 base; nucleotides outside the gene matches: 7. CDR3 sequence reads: CASSESAGLRTDTQYF. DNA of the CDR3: TGTGCCAGCAGTGAGTCAGCGGGACTGCGCACAGATACGCAGTATTTT.

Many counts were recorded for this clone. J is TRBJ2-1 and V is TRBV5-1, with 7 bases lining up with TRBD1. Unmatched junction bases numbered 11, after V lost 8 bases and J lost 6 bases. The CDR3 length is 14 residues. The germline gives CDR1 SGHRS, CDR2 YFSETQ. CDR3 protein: CASSPTGMGNEQFF. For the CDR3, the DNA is TGCGCCAGTAGCCCGACAGGGATGGGCAATGAGCAGTTCTTC.

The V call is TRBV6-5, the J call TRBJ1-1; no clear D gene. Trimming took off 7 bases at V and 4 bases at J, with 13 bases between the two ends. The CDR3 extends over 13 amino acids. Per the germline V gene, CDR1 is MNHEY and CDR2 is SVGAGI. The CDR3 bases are TGTGCCAGCAACCTTGCCGTGAGCACTGAAGCTTTCTTT. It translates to CASNLAVSTEAFF.

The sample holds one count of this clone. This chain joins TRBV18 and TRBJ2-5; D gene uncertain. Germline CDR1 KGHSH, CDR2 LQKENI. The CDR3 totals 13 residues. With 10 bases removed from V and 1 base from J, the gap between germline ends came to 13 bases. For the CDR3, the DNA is TGTGCCACCTCGACACAAACCCAAGAGACCCAGTACTTC. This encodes CATSTQTQETQYF.

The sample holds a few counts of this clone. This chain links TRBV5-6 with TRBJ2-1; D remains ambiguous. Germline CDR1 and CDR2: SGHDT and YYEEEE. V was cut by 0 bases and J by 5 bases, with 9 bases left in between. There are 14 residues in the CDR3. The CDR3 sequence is CASSLGSRNNEQFF. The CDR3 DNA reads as TGTGCCAGCAGCTTGGGTTCCAGAAACAATGAGCAGTTCTTC. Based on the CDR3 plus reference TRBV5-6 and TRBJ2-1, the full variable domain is DAGVTQSPTHLIKTRGQQVTLRCSPKSGHDTVSWYQQALGQGPQFIFQYYEEEERQRGNFPDRFSGHQFPNYSSELNVNALLLGDSALYLCASSLGSRNNEQFFGPGTRLTVL.

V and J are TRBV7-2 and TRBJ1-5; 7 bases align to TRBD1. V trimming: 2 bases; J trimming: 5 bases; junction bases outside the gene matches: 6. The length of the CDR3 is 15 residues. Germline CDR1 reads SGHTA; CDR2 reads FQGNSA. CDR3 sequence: CASSLKGGGDQPQHF. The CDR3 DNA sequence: TGTGCCAGCAGCTTAAAAGGGGGCGGCGATCAGCCCCAGCATTTT.

CDR3 in DNA: TGTGCCAGCTCACCGACTAGCTACAATGAGCAGTTCTTC. Translation gives CASSPTSYNEQFF. This chain uses TRBV18 with TRBJ2-1; D might be TRBD2 (6 bases). The CDR3 extends over 13 amino acids. CDR1 is KGHSH, CDR2 LQKENI, per germline. V lost 3 bases and J lost 3, with 6 bases in between.

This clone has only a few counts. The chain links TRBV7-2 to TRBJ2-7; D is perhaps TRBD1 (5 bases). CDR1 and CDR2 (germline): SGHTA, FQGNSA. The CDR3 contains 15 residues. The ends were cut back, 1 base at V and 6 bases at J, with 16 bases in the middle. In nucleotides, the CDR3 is TGTGCCAGCAGCTTAGGGGGCGACCGCAGGGTCGAGCAGTACTTC. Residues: CASSLGGDRRVEQYF.

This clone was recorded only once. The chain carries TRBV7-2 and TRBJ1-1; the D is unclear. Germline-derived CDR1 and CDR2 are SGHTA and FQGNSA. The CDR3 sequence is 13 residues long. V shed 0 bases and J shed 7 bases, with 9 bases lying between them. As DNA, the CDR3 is TGTGCCAGCAGCTTAGCGGGAGGGATTGAAGCTTTCTTT. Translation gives CASSLAGGIEAFF. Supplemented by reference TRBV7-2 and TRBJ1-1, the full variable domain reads GAGVSQSPSNKVTEKGKDVELRCDPISGHTALYWYRQSLGQGLEFLIYFQGNSAPDKSGLPSDRFSAERTGGSVSTLTIQRTQQEDSAVYLCASSLAGGIEAFFGQGTRLTVV.

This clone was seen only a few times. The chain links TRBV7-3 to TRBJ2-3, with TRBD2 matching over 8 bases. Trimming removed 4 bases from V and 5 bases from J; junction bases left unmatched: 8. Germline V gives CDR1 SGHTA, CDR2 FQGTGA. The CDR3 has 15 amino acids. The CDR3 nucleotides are TGTGCCAGCAGCTCATCGCGGGGGGCGAAAGATACGCAGTATTTT. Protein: CASSSSRGAKDTQYF.